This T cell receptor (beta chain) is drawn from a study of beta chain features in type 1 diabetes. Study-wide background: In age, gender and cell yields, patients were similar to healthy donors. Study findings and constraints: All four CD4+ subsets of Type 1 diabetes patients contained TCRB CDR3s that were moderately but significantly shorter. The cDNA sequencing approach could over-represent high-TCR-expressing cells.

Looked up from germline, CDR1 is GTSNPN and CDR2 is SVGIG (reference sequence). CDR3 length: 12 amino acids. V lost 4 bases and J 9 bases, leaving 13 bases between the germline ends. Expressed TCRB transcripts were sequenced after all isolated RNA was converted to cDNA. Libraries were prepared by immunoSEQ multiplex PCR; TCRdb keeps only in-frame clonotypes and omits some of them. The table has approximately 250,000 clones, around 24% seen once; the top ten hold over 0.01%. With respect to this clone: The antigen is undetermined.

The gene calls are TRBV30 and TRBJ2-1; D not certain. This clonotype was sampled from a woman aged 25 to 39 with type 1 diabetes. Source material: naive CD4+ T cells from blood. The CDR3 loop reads CAWTLSPGEQFF. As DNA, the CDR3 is TGTGCCTGGACTCTATCCCCGGGTGAGCAGTTCTTC.